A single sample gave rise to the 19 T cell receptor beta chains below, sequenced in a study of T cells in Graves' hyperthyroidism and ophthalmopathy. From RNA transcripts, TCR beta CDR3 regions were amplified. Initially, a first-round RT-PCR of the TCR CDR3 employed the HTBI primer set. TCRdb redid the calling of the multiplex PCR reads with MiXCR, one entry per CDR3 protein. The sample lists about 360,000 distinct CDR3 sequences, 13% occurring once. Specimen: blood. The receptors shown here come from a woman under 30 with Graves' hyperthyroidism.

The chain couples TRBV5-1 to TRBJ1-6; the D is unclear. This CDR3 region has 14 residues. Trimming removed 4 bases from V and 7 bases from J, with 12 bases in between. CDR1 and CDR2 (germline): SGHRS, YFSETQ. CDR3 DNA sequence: TGCGCCAGCAGCCGAGGGAGCTACAATTCACCCCTCCACTTT. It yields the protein CASSRGSYNSPLHF.

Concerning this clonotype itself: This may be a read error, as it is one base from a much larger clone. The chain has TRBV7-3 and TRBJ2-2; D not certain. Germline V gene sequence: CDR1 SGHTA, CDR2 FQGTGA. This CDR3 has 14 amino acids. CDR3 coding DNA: TGTGTCAGCAGCTTAGGGATCCTCACCGGGGAGCTGTTTTTT. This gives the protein CVSSLGILTGELFF. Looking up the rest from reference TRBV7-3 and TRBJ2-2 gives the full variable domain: GAGVSQTPSNKVTEKGKYVELRCDPISGHTALYWYRQSLGQGPEFLIYFQGTGAADDSGLPNDRFFAVRPEGSVSTLKIQRTERGDSAVYLCVSSLGILTGELFFGEGSRLTVL.

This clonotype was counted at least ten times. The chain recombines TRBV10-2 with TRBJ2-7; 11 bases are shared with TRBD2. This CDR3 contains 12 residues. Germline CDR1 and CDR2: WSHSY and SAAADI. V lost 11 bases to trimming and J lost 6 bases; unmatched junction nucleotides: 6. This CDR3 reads CAVGTSGFEQYF. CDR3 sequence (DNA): TGCGCCGTAGGGACTAGCGGCTTCGAGCAGTACTTC.

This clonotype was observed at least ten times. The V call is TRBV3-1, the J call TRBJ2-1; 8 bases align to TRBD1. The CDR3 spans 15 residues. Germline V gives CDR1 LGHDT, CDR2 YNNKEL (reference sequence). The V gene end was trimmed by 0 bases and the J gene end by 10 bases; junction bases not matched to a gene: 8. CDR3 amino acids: CASSQERQGAREQFF. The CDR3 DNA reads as TGTGCCAGCAGCCAAGAGCGTCAGGGGGCAAGAGAGCAGTTCTTC.

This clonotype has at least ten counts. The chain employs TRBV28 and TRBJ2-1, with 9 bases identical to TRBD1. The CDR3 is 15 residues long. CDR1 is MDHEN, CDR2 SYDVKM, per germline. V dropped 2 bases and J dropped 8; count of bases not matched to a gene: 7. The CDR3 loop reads CASSLAQGAGDEQFF. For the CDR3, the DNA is TGTGCCAGCAGTTTAGCACAGGGGGCTGGCGATGAGCAGTTCTTC. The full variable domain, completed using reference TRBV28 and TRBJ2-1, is DVKVTQSSRYLVKRTGEKVFLECVQDMDHENMFWYRQDPGLGLRLIYFSYDVKMKEKGDIPEGYSVSREKKERFSLILESASTNQTSMYLCASSLAQGAGDEQFFGPGTRLTVL.

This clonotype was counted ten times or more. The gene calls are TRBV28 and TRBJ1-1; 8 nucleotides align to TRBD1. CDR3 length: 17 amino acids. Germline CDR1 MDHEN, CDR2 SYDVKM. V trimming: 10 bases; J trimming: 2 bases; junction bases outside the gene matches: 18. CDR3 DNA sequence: TGTGCCACCAGACAGGGGCCCCAACGGGGCTTCAACACTGAAGCTTTCTTT. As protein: CATRQGPQRGFNTEAFF.

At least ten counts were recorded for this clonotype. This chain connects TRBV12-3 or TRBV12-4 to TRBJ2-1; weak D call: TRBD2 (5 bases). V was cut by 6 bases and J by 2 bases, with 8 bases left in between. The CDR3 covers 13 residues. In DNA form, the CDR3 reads TGTGCCAGCAGCCCCGGGACCTACAATGAGCAGTTCTTC. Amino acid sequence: CASSPGTYNEQFF.

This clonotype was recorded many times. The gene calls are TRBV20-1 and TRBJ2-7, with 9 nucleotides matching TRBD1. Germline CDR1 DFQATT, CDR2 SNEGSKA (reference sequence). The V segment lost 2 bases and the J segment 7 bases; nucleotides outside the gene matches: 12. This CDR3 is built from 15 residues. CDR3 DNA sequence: TGCAGTGCTAGATGGGGACAGGGCCCTTCACTAGAGCAGTACTTC. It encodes CSARWGQGPSLEQYF.

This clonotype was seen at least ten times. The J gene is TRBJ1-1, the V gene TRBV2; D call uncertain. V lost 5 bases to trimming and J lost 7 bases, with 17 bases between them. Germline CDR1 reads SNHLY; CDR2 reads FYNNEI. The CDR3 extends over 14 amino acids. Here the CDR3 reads CASSPTVYTYEAFF. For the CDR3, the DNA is TGTGCCAGCAGTCCAACGGTCTACACCTATGAAGCTTTCTTT.

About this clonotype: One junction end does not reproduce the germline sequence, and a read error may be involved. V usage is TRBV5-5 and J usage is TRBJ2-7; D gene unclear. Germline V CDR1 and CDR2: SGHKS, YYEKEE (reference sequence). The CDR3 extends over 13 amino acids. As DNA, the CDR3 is TGTGCCAGCAGCTTAGGTAGCTCCTACGAGCACTACTTC. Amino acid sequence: CASSLGSSYEHYF.

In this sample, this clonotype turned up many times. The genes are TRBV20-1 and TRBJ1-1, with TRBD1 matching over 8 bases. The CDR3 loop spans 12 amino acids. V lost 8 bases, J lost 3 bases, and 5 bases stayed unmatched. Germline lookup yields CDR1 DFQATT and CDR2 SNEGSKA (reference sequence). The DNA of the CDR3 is TGCAGTCCCGGGACAGGAGACACTGAAGCTTTCTTT. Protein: CSPGTGDTEAFF.

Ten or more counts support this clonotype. CDR3 in amino acids: CASSWGTTTDTQYF. CDR3 bases: TGTGCCAGCAGCTGGGGGACTACCACAGATACGCAGTATTTT. The rearrangement links TRBV11-2 to TRBJ2-3, with 7 bases that match TRBD2. V dropped 4 bases and J dropped 2; count of bases not matched to a gene: 3. CDR3 length: 14 residues. The germline V gene encodes CDR1 SGHAT and CDR2 FQNNGV.

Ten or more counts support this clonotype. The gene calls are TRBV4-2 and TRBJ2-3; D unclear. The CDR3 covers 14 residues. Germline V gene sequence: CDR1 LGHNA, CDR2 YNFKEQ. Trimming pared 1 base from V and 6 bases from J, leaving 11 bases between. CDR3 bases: TGTGCCAGCAGCCAAGGACTCATTGGGGATACGCAGTATTTT. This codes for CASSQGLIGDTQYF.

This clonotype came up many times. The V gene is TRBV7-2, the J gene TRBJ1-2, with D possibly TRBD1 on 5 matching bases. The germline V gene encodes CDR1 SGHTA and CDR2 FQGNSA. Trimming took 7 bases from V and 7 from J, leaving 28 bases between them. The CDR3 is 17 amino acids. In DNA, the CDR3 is TGTGCCAGCACCCCAGGCCAGGGAGCTGGTATTCGGAGTGGCTACACCTTC. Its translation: CASTPGQGAGIRSGYTF.

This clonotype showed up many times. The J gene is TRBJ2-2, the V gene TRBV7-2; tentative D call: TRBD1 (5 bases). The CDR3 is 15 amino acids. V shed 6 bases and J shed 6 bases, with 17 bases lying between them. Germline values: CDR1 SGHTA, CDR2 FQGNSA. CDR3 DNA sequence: TGTGCCAGCAGGGGGCAGGGTTGGGCCTCCGGGGAGCTGTTTTTT. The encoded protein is CASRGQGWASGELFF.

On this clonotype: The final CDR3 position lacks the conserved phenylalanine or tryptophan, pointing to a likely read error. CDR3 DNA sequence: TGTGCCAGCAGCCGGGACAGAAATAATTCACCCCTCCACTCT. Translation: CASSRDRNNSPLHS. This sequence joins TRBV3-1 and TRBJ1-6, with 7 bases that match TRBD1. V trimming: 4 bases; J trimming: 5 bases; junction bases outside the gene matches: 2. CDR3 length equals 14 residues. Germline CDR1 and CDR2: LGHDT and YNNKEL (reference sequence).

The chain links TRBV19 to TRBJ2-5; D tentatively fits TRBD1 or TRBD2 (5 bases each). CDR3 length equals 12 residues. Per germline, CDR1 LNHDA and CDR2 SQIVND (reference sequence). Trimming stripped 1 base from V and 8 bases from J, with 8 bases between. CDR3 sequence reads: CASSIGRDTQYF. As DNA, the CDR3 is TGTGCCAGTAGTATAGGTCGGGACACCCAGTACTTC.

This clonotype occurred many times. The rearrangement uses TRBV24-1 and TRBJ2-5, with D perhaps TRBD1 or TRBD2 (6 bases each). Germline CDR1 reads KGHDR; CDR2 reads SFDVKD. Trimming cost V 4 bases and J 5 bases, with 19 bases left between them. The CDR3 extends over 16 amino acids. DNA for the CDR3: TGTGCCACCAGTGACATCTACAAGGGGGGCGCGGAGACCCAGTACTTC. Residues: CATSDIYKGGAETQYF.

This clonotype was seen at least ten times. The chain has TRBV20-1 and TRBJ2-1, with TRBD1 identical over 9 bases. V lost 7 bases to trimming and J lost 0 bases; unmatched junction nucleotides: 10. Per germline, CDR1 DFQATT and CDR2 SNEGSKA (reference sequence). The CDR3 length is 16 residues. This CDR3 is CSVPPGQGASYNEQFF. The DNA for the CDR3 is TGCAGTGTCCCTCCGGGACAGGGAGCCTCCTACAATGAGCAGTTCTTC.